This is a list of T cell receptor beta chains from one sample in a study of Ad26.COV2.S vaccination and SARS-CoV-2 variants. Measured with immunoSEQ multiplex PCR; TCRdb has only the in-frame clones, and not every one. The sample records about 400,000 clones, about four fifths being singletons. Sequencing used peripheral blood, obtained in a trial of Ad26.COV2.S vaccine versus placebo. The receptors were gathered from a person between 18 and 65 years old who received the Ad26.COV2.S COVID-19 vaccine or a placebo. Both conserved end residues are part of each CDR3. A D gene is named only where the DNA matches it firmly.

TRBJ1-4 | TRBV6-5 | NA | CASSSESQEKLFF
TRBJ2-7 | TRBV28 | NA | CASSIRYEQYF
TRBJ2-2 | TRBV20-1 | TRBD2 | CSASKAGANTGELFF
TRBJ2-7 | TRBV5-5 | TRBD1 | CASSFRDRGPYEQYF
TRBJ2-5 | TRBV4-2 | NA | CASSQVEGGPLQTQYF
TRBJ2-3 | TRBV5-4 | NA | CASSRRGYADTQYF
TRBJ1-1 | TRBV18 | TRBD1 | CASSLDRVNTEAFF
TRBJ1-1 | TRBV6-2/TRBV6-3 | NA | CASSFTPTEQNTEAFF
TRBJ1-2 | TRBV12-3/TRBV12-4 | TRBD1 | CASRATGVGYTF
TRBJ2-3 | TRBV7-9 | TRBD2 | CASSVGSGRASDTQYF
TRBJ2-1 | TRBV24-1 | TRBD2 | CATSGATSGRSNEQFF
TRBJ1-2 | TRBV5-6 | TRBD1 | CASTNRGYGYTF
TRBJ2-3 | TRBV11-3 | TRBD1 | CASSWRQGDTQYF
TRBJ1-3 | TRBV19 | NA | CASRGNTIYF
TRBJ1-1 | TRBV6-5 | NA | CASSLLRTATEAFF
TRBJ1-4 | TRBV30 | NA | CAWSGGPGYEKLFF
TRBJ1-3 | TRBV4-3 | NA | CASSQGTGVSGNTIYF
TRBJ2-2 | TRBV28 | NA | CASSTAGGVTGELFF
TRBJ2-4 | TRBV27 | TRBD1 | CASSLWGTGYRGNIQYF
TRBJ2-3 | TRBV7-2 | TRBD2 | CASSGRAGGPGRDTQYF
TRBJ2-5 | TRBV6-1 | TRBD2 | CASSELAGGPETQYF
TRBJ1-2 | TRBV19 | TRBD1 | CASSPGTGGSIF
TRBJ1-2 | TRBV4-1 | NA | CASSQGWGIGYGYTF